Shown below are 7 T cell receptor beta chains from a single sample sequenced in a study of a mutant IDH1 vaccine in newly diagnosed glioma. These TCRs' antigens remain unknown. Produced via immunoSEQ multiplex PCR; TCRdb's table is partial and in-frame only. The top ten clones hold 5.3% of a sample with fewer than 45,000 clones, about 80% of them seen once. Described time point: week 23, last vaccination. A single vaccine dose contained 300 ug of mutant IDH1 20-mer peptide, and topical imiquimod was used with it. The sample consisted of PBMCs, taken from a glioma patient whose treatment included an IDH1 peptide vaccine. These receptors were taken from a man between 50 and 59 years old with glioma.

The genes are TRBV10-1 and TRBJ2-2; D may be TRBD1 (5 bases). Trimming removed 6 bases from V and 0 bases from J, with 8 bases in between. The CDR3 is made up of 14 amino acids. The germline gives CDR1 WNHNN, CDR2 SYGVQD (reference sequence). The CDR3 DNA sequence: TGCGCCAGCAGGGTGACAGCGAACACCGGGGAGCTGTTTTTT. Translated, it gives CASRVTANTGELFF.

The chain carries TRBV7-9 and TRBJ2-1, with D possibly being TRBD1 (5 bases). There are 11 residues in the CDR3. Between the trimmed V and J ends, which lost 6 bases and 10 bases, there was a span of 10 bases. Germline V gene data show CDR1 as SEHNR and CDR2 as FQNEAQ (reference sequence). The DNA for the CDR3 is TGTGCCAGCAGGGCAGGGTTGGAGCAGTTCTTC. Amino acid sequence: CASRAGLEQFF.

The chain uses TRBV5-8 and TRBJ1-2; D uncertain. Germline CDR1 is SGHTS and CDR2 is YDEGEE. The germline V and J ends were trimmed by 2 bases and 6 bases, with 11 bases remaining between them. The length of the CDR3 is 13 residues. This CDR3 reads CASSFMGGNGYTF. The DNA of the CDR3 is TGTGCCAGCAGCTTTATGGGAGGGAATGGCTACACCTTC. The full variable domain, completed using reference TRBV5-8 and TRBJ1-2, is EAGVTQSPTHLIKTRGQQATLRCSPISGHTSVYWYQQALGLGLQFLLWYDEGEERNRGNFPPRFSGRQFPNYSSELNVNALELEDSALYLCASSFMGGNGYTFGSGTRLTVV.

To note about this clone: A read error may produce the germline difference seen at one junction end. V and J are TRBV2 and TRBJ1-1; possible D gene TRBD1, 6 bases. This CDR3 is 10 amino acids long. Germline assignment: CDR1 SNHLY and CDR2 FYNNEI. The CDR3 nucleotides read TGTGTCGACAGGAACGCTGAAGCTTTCTTT. Translation gives CVDRNAEAFF.

The chain recombines TRBV7-9 with TRBJ1-4; weak D call: TRBD1 (5 bases). This CDR3 has 15 residues. V was pared by 3 bases and J by 5 bases, with 13 bases between. Germline lookup yields CDR1 SEHNR and CDR2 FQNEAQ (reference sequence). The chain's CDR3 is CASSFEAGRNEKLFF. DNA for the CDR3: TGTGCCAGCAGCTTTGAGGCAGGGAGGAATGAAAAACTGTTTTTT.

The table lists this clone with a few counts. The CDR3 loop reads CAWSVPGESYGYTF. CDR3 nucleotide sequence: TGTGCCTGGAGTGTACCTGGGGAAAGCTATGGCTACACCTTC. This rearrangement joins TRBV30 to TRBJ1-2; D gene uncertain. Germline V lookup: CDR1 GTSNPN, CDR2 SVGIG (reference sequence). The CDR3 length is 14 residues. V gave up 0 bases and J gave up 4 bases, with 12 bases separating them.

The rearrangement uses TRBV4-2 and TRBJ1-1; D is uncertain. The CDR3 has 13 residues. Trimming left V 1 base short and J 1 base short, with 4 bases between. Germline V gene sequence: CDR1 LGHNA, CDR2 YNFKEQ. The CDR3 DNA follows: TGTGCCAGCAGCCAAGTAGGGAACACTGAAGCTTTCTTT. Its protein product is CASSQVGNTEAFF.